This is a list of T cell receptor beta chains from one sample in a study of shared clonotypes between healthy human individuals. Sequencing used immunoSEQ multiplex PCR; TCRdb keeps in-frame clones, though not all of them. This sample has some 2,400,000 clones, with approximately 95% found just once. Source material: naive CD4+ T cells sorted from blood. Receptors originate from a young man in good health. The CDR3 runs from the conserved cysteine through the conserved F or W. D genes are given only for firm matches. Not every row has a clone size; where given, it reads once, few, many or a size class.

size,D,V,CDR3
NA,NA,TRBV6-5,CASSYSGAGRGYEQYF
NA,NA,TRBV18,CASSPPGDQPQHF
NA,TRBD2,TRBV11-3,CASSSTSGRTYEQYF
NA,TRBD1,TRBV30,CAWSSGTGGNQPQHF
NA,TRBD1,TRBV6-1,CASSETDRGRGYTF
NA,TRBD2,TRBV5-4,CASSSGGTITYEQYF
NA,TRBD2,TRBV29-1,CSALSGVYYNEQFF
NA,NA,TRBV7-9,CASSSGTTGNIGEKLFF
NA,NA,TRBV5-1,CASSDVYGSQETQYF
NA,TRBD1,TRBV4-1,CASSQTTGTGWVGYTF
once,NA,TRBV21-1,CASSKREYEQYF
NA,NA,TRBV14,CASSQSRWNDYEQYF
NA,NA,TRBV14,CASSEWGSGNTIYF
NA,NA,TRBV7-2,CASSFSSQNTEAFF
NA,TRBD1,TRBV6-6,CASRPPGQGAGEQYF
NA,NA,TRBV19,CAAGKGETQYF
NA,NA,TRBV30,CASQGGTQYF
NA,TRBD2,TRBV18,CASSSSGLAVAGARGNNEQFF